This T cell receptor beta chain stems from a study of breast tumors, draining lymph nodes, adjacent tissues. Study-level points and caveats: Luminal-like breast cancer showed significantly greater tumor-nontumor repertoire similarity than basal-like breast cancer did. The data were judged consistent with most tumor T cells coming from lymph node and expanding in tumor. The lymph node origin of tumor T cells was framed as consistent with a hypothesis, not demonstrated.

CDR1 and CDR2 (germline): GTSNPN, SVGIG (reference sequence). Trimming took off 0 bases at V and 4 bases at J, with 11 bases between the two ends. This CDR3 comprises 14 residues. Worth noting for this clonotype: Antigen specificity is unknown.

Axillary draining lymph nodes of breast cancer patients supplied the node samples. TCRdb fed the multiplex PCR reads into MiXCR, producing one record per CDR3 protein. The table has about 100,000 distinct CDR3 sequences, 21% seen once. V gene TRBV30 combines with J gene TRBJ2-3, with D possibly matching TRBD2 (6 bases). Sequencing was performed on axillary lymph node tissue. The TCR originated in a female donor with breast cancer. Some clones in this sample may be carry-over from other donors' samples. The CDR3 DNA is TGTGCCTGGAGTGTCCAGACGGGGGCAGATACGCAGTATTTT. This gives the protein CAWSVQTGADTQYF.